The 29 T cell receptor beta chains presented below share a single source sample, sequenced in a study of early stage breast cancer tumors. TCRdb's copy holds only in-frame clones and misses some; the assay was immunoSEQ multiplex PCR. This table has about 28,000 clones, roughly 81% appearing once. Sequencing input: blood. The origin of the receptors is a person in their 40s with breast cancer.

This clone was seen only a few times. V is TRBV7-9 and J is TRBJ1-5; TRBD1 matches at 9 bases. The CDR3 loop spans 18 amino acids. Germline CDR1 and CDR2: SEHNR and FQNEAQ (reference sequence). V lost 5 bases to trimming and J lost 2 bases; unmatched junction nucleotides: 13. The CDR3: CASSVYTGTGKGNQPQHF. CDR3 coding DNA: TGTGCCAGCAGCGTATATACCGGGACAGGGAAGGGCAATCAGCCCCAGCATTTT.

This chain links TRBV27 with TRBJ1-4, with a weak D call TRBD1 (5 bases). The V and J ends lost 3 bases and 5 bases respectively, with 19 bases between them. Germline lookup yields CDR1 MNHEY and CDR2 SMNVEV (reference sequence). The CDR3 length is 17 residues. CDR3 sequence (DNA): TGTGCCAGCAGTTTGATTGGTCAGGGCCTTCAAAATGAAAAACTGTTTTTT. This sequence encodes CASSLIGQGLQNEKLFF.

This clone was counted a few times. V gene TRBV18 combines with J gene TRBJ1-4, with 7 bases identical to TRBD1. Germline values: CDR1 KGHSH, CDR2 LQKENI. The trim removed 3 bases at V and 10 bases at J, leaving 8 bases unmatched. This CDR3 region has 14 residues. CDR3 residues: CASSPFHPGGKLFF. In DNA form, the CDR3 reads TGTGCCAGCTCACCCTTCCACCCAGGGGGAAAACTGTTTTTT.

V usage is TRBV2 and J usage is TRBJ2-2; perhaps TRBD2 as D (6 bases). Trimming took off 5 bases at V and 7 bases at J, with 11 bases between the two ends. Germline CDR1 reads SNHLY; CDR2 reads FYNNEI. CDR3 length: 13 residues. CDR3: CASSSTSYGELFF. The CDR3 DNA is TGTGCCAGCAGTTCTACTAGCTACGGGGAGCTGTTTTTT.

The chain employs TRBV11-2 and TRBJ2-7; D is unclear. The V end lost 5 bases, the J end lost 0 bases, and 11 bases lay between the germline ends. The CDR3 totals 14 residues. The germline CDR1 and CDR2 sequences are SGHAT and FQNNGV. The DNA of the CDR3 is TGTGCCAGCAGCATAAGGTTAGACTCCTACGAGCAGTACTTC. Residues: CASSIRLDSYEQYF.

The V gene is TRBV28, the J gene TRBJ1-4, with a tentative D call TRBD1 (5 bases). Germline CDR1 reads MDHEN; CDR2 reads SYDVKM. V gave up 8 bases and J gave up 5 bases, with 15 bases separating them. This CDR3 region has 14 residues. The CDR3 region has the DNA TGTGCCAGCCGAACGGGGCAGCTCAATGAAAAACTGTTTTTT. Its protein product is CASRTGQLNEKLFF.

The V call is TRBV30, the J call TRBJ2-5, with 11 positions matching TRBD2. This CDR3 has 15 amino acids. Germline V lookup: CDR1 GTSNPN, CDR2 SVGIG (reference sequence). V trimming: 0 bases; J trimming: 4 bases; junction bases outside the gene matches: 4. CDR3 residues: CAWSVGTSGRETQYF. The CDR3 DNA follows: TGTGCCTGGAGTGTCGGGACTAGCGGCCGAGAGACCCAGTACTTC.

In its sample, this clone was seen once. The chain joins TRBV11-3 to TRBJ1-1; 7 bases agree with TRBD1. The V and J ends lost 0 bases and 10 bases, in that order; junction bases with no gene match: 2. This CDR3 is 12 amino acids long. CDR1 and CDR2 (germline): SGHNT, YENEEA. The CDR3 here is CASSLDRGVAFF. DNA for the CDR3: TGTGCCAGCAGCTTAGACAGGGGGGTAGCTTTCTTT.

The CDR3 loop is CASSPGGVTQYF. As DNA, the CDR3 is TGTGCCAGCAGCCCGGGCGGGGTCACGCAGTATTTT. The chain carries TRBV5-6 and TRBJ2-3, with D maybe TRBD2 (6 bases). The germline V gene has CDR1 SGHDT and CDR2 YYEEEE. V gave up 4 bases and J gave up 9 bases, with 12 bases separating them. The CDR3 has 12 amino acids.

The chain uses TRBV11-3 and TRBJ1-2, with 9 bases matching TRBD1. CDR1 is SGHNT, CDR2 YENEEA, per germline. V shed 6 bases, J shed 4 bases, and the junction held 18 bases outside the gene matches. This CDR3 is built from 18 residues. The CDR3 sequence: CASRSPPGQGRCFYGYTF. The CDR3 bases are TGTGCCAGCAGGTCCCCCCCGGGACAGGGTCGTTGTTTCTATGGCTACACCTTC.

Within the sample, this clone is medium-sized. The chain couples TRBV5-4 to TRBJ2-2; D is ambiguous. V dropped 0 bases and J dropped 5 bases, with 11 bases sitting between them. The germline V gene has CDR1 SGHNT and CDR2 YYREEE (reference sequence). This CDR3 has 15 residues. CDR3 region: CASSLDLKGTGELFF. In DNA, the CDR3 is TGTGCCAGCAGCTTGGACCTAAAAGGAACCGGGGAGCTGTTTTTT.

The chain couples TRBV9 to TRBJ2-6; 12 nucleotides agree with TRBD1. The CDR3 loop spans 20 amino acids. The J segment lost 2 bases and the V segment lost 3 bases, leaving 12 bases of the junction unmatched. Germline CDR1 SGDLS, CDR2 YYNGEE. The CDR3 DNA follows: TGTGCCAGCAGCGGACCGGGGACAGGGGGCGATGATGCTGGGGCCAACGTCCTGACTTTC. Protein sequence: CASSGPGTGGDDAGANVLTF.

By its share, this clone is medium-sized. The gene calls are TRBV27 and TRBJ2-5; 12 nucleotides match TRBD1. Per germline, CDR1 MNHEY and CDR2 SMNVEV (reference sequence). The CDR3 contains 15 residues. V shed 5 bases, J shed 4 bases, and the junction held 5 bases outside the gene matches. The CDR3 nucleotides are TGTGCCAGCAGTACCGGGACAGGGGGCGTAGAGACCCAGTACTTC. Its protein product is CASSTGTGGVETQYF.

This clone appeared a single time. The V and J genes are TRBV27 and TRBJ2-1; TRBD1 matches at 9 bases. The CDR3 extends over 14 amino acids. Germline lookup yields CDR1 MNHEY and CDR2 SMNVEV (reference sequence). Germline trimming cut 6 bases from V and 5 bases from J; bases unmatched to any gene: 5. CDR3 DNA: TGTGCCAGCAGCCGGGACAGGGAAAACAATGAGCAGTTCTTC. Protein sequence: CASSRDRENNEQFF.

The CDR3: CASSPHGTGYPYEQYF. In DNA, the CDR3 is TGTGCCAGCAGCCCTCACGGGACAGGGTATCCCTACGAGCAGTACTTC. The rearrangement joins TRBV11-2 to TRBJ2-7; 9 bases are shared with TRBD1. CDR3 size: 16 residues. J lost 2 bases, V lost 5 bases, and 10 bases had no gene match. Germline V CDR1 and CDR2: SGHAT, FQNNGV.

V is TRBV19 and J is TRBJ1-2, with 9 positions matching TRBD1. The CDR3 contains 15 residues. Germline values: CDR1 LNHDA, CDR2 SQIVND (reference sequence). V was clipped by 2 bases and J by 6 bases; unmatched bases: 7. In DNA, the CDR3 is TGTGCCAGTAGTATAAGGACAGGGGAGAGGCATGGCTACACCTTC. Its translation is CASSIRTGERHGYTF.

The gene calls are TRBV5-1 and TRBJ1-1; D not certain. Germline V CDR1 and CDR2: SGHRS, YFSETQ. This CDR3 has 14 residues. V was clipped by 3 bases and J by 1 base, with 10 bases between them. For the CDR3, the DNA is TGCGCCAGCAGCTCCCTGTCCCCGAACACTGAAGCTTTCTTT. This encodes CASSSLSPNTEAFF.

This CDR3 is CASSQGGRGLEETQYF. The CDR3, as DNA: TGTGCCAGCAGCCAAGGGGGCCGGGGGCTCGAGGAGACCCAGTACTTC. The chain couples TRBV4-2 to TRBJ2-5; D tentatively fits TRBD1 or TRBD2 (6 bases each). CDR1 is LGHNA and CDR2 is YNFKEQ in the germline V gene. V was shortened by 1 base and J by 5 bases, with 17 bases between the two germline ends. This CDR3 region has 16 residues.

The V gene is TRBV6-5, the J gene TRBJ2-3; D call uncertain. The length of the CDR3 is 12 residues. Deletions cut 6 bases from V and 8 bases from J, with 12 bases between. In germline, CDR1 is MNHEY, CDR2 SVGAGI. DNA for the CDR3: TGTGCCAGCAGCCCCCCAGGACCTACGCAGTATTTT. Its protein product is CASSPPGPTQYF.

The chain couples TRBV7-8 to TRBJ2-1; TRBD2 matches at 15 bases. The V and J ends lost 4 bases and 16 bases, in that order; junction bases with no gene match: 11. The germline CDR1 and CDR2 sequences are SGHVS and FQNEAQ. This CDR3 has 15 residues. The CDR3 loop is CASSSRTSGRAGEFF. CDR3 in DNA: TGTGCCAGCAGCTCTAGGACTAGCGGGAGGGCCGGTGAATTCTTC.

The chain joins TRBV27 to TRBJ1-1; 7 nucleotides line up with TRBD1. The V gene's germline CDR1 is MNHEY and CDR2 SMNVEV (reference sequence). CDR3 length equals 15 residues. V lost 5 bases, J lost 3 bases, and 9 bases stayed unmatched. CDR3 sequence reads: CASSPHRGRDTEAFF. In DNA, the CDR3 is TGTGCCAGCAGTCCCCACAGGGGACGGGACACTGAAGCTTTCTTT.

The CDR3 nucleotides read TGTGCCAGCAGCCGGGACCACCTAAGAACGCAGTATTTT. This encodes CASSRDHLRTQYF. This chain connects TRBV14 to TRBJ2-3; D may match TRBD1 or TRBD2 (5 bases each). CDR1 and CDR2 (germline): SGHDN, FVKESK. Trimming removed 4 bases from V and 9 bases from J, with 14 bases in between. This CDR3 has 13 amino acids.

This chain uses TRBV6-1 with TRBJ2-2, with no clear D. Germline V gene sequence: CDR1 MNHNS, CDR2 SASEGT. The CDR3 extends over 15 amino acids. Trimming shortened V by 0 bases and J by 1 base, and 6 bases separated the two germline ends. The CDR3: CASSEALGNTGELFF. The CDR3 DNA is TGTGCCAGCAGTGAAGCTCTCGGGAACACCGGGGAGCTGTTTTTT.

This sequence joins TRBV2 and TRBJ2-1, with D unclear. Germline loops: CDR1 SNHLY, CDR2 FYNNEI. V was trimmed by 5 bases and J by 10 bases, leaving 24 bases between them. The CDR3 contains 16 residues. CDR3 in DNA: TGTGCCAGCAGTCCTGGACCCCGCTCTATATCTTCCGAGCAGTTCTTC. Protein sequence: CASSPGPRSISSEQFF. Full variable domain (remainder filled in from reference TRBV2 and TRBJ2-1): EPEVTQTPSHQVTQMGQEVILRCVPISNHLYFYWYRQILGQKVEFLVSFYNNEISEKSEIFDDQFSVERPDGSNFTLKIRSTKLEDSAMYFCASSPGPRSISSEQFFGPGTRLTVL.

The genes are TRBV7-9 and TRBJ1-1; unclear D gene. The CDR3 totals 13 residues. V was trimmed by 1 base and J by 0 bases, leaving 3 bases between them. Per germline, CDR1 SEHNR and CDR2 FQNEAQ (reference sequence). The CDR3 here is CASSLDMNTEAFF. In nucleotides, the CDR3 is TGTGCCAGCAGCTTAGATATGAACACTGAAGCTTTCTTT.

This chain links TRBV19 with TRBJ1-5, with D perhaps TRBD1 (6 bases). The CDR3 runs 15 residues. CDR1 LNHDA and CDR2 SQIVND come from the germline V gene (reference sequence). V lost 3 bases and J lost 7, with 16 bases in between. The CDR3 region is CASSITGGGVQPQHF. CDR3 sequence (DNA): TGTGCCAGTAGTATTACAGGAGGGGGTGTGCAGCCCCAGCATTTT.

In this sample, this clone turned up a few times. The chain carries TRBV28 and TRBJ2-5; 11 positions match TRBD1. The length of the CDR3 is 15 residues. Germline values: CDR1 MDHEN, CDR2 SYDVKM. J lost 5 bases, V lost 5 bases, and 7 bases had no gene match. CDR3 coding DNA: TGTGCCAGCAGTCTCGGACAGGGGGCGTTCGAGACCCAGTACTTC. Translating gives CASSLGQGAFETQYF.

This clone was seen a handful of times. The V and J genes are TRBV19 and TRBJ2-1; TRBD2 might be the D (6 bases). The germline CDR1 and CDR2 sequences are LNHDA and SQIVND (reference sequence). With 3 bases removed from V and 4 bases from J, the gap between germline ends came to 13 bases. The CDR3 totals 15 residues. CDR3 sequence reads: CASSITGVSYNEQFF. Here the CDR3 DNA reads TGTGCCAGTAGTATTACGGGAGTTAGTTACAATGAGCAGTTCTTC.

This rearrangement joins TRBV28 to TRBJ1-5; maybe TRBD1 (5 bases). The germline V gene encodes CDR1 MDHEN and CDR2 SYDVKM. The CDR3 loop spans 15 amino acids. V dropped 1 base and J dropped 2 bases, with 9 bases sitting between them. CDR3 sequence (DNA): TGTGCCAGCAGTTTATCAGGGCGCGGCAATCAGCCCCAGCATTTT. This translates into CASSLSGRGNQPQHF.